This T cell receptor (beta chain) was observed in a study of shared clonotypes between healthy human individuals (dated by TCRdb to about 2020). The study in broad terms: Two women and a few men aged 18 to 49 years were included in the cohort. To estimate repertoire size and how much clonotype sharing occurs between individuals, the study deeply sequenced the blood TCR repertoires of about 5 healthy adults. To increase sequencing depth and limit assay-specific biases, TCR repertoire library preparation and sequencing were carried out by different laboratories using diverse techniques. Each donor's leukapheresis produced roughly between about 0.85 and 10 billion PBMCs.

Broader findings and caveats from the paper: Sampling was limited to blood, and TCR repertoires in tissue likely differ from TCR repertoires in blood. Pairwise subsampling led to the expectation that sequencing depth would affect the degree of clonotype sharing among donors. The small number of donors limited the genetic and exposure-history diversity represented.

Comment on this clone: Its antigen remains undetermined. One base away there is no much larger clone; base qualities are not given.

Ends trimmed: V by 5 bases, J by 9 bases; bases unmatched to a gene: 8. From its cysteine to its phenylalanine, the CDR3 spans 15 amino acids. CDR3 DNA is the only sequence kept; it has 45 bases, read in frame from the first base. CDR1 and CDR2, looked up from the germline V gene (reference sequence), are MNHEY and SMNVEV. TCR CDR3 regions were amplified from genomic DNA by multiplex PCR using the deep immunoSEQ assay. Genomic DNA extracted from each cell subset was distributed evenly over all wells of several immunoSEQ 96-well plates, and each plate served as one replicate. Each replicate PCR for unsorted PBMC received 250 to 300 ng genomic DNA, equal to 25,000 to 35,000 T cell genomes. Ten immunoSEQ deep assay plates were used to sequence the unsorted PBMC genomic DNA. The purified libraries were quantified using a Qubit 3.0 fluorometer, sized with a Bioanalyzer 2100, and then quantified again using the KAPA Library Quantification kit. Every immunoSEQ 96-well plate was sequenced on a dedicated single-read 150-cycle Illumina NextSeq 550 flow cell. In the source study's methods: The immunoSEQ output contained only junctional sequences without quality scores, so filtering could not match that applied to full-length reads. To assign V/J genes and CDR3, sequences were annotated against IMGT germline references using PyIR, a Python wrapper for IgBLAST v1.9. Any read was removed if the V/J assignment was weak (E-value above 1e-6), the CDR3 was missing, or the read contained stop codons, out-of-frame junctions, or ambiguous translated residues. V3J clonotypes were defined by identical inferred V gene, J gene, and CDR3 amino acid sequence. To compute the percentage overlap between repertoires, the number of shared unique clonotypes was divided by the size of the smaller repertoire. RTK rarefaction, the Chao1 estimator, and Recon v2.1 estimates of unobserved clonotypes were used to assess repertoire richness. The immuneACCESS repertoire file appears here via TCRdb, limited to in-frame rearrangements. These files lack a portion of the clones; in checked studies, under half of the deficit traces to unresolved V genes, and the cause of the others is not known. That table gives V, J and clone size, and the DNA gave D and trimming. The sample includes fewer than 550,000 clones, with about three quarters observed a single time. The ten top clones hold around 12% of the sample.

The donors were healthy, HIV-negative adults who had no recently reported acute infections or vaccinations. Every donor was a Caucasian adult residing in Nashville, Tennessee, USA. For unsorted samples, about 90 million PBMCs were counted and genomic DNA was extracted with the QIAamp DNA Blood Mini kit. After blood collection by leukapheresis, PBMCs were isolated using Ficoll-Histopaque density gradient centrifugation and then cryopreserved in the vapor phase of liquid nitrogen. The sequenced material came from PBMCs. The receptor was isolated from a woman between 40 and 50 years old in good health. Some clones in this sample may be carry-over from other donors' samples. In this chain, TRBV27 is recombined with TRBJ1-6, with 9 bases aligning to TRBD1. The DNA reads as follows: TGTGCCAGCAGTGCGTTACAGGGGGCGTTTTCACCCCTCCACTTT. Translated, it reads CASSALQGAFSPLHF.